The sequence of this TCR beta chain was determined in a study of shared clonotypes between healthy human individuals. The CDR3 totals 16 residues. V lost 0 bases and J lost 1; bases outside the gene matches: 3. CDR1 is MGHRA, CDR2 YSYEKL, per germline. TCRdb's table, derived via immunoSEQ multiplex PCR, lists solely in-frame clones and lacks some. The table lists a few million clones, around 94% of them singletons. About this clone: The antigen is unknown.

Study findings and constraints: The generation probabilities recorded for non-shared clonotypes fell below those of clonotypes shared by all four donors.

This chain joins TRBV4-1 and TRBJ2-3; TRBD1 agrees at 8 bases. The sample was naive CD4+ T cells sorted from blood. Subset meaning: CD45RA+ positively selected. The receptor's source is a young man in good health. The CDR3 sequence: CASSQDQGAGTDTQYF. Here the CDR3 DNA reads TGCGCCAGCAGCCAAGACCAGGGGGCTGGCACAGATACGCAGTATTTT.